The clone carrying this TCR beta chain was detected once. The data were produced by immunoSEQ multiplex PCR, yet TCRdb's version contains in-frame clones alone and is incomplete. The sample lists 250,000 to 350,000 clones; 87% were seen once. These data are taken from a study of blood T cell repertoires in COVID-19. Self-reported history from a screening survey and questionnaire set each donor's cohort. Recovered status applied to Cohort 3 donors who had two consecutive negative PCRs. It also applied to those with clearance or with symptom resolution. V was trimmed by 4 bases and J by 0 bases, leaving 10 bases between them. This CDR3 contains 15 residues. Germline V gives CDR1 ENHRY, CDR2 SYGVKD.

Sample: PBMCs or T cells enriched from blood (not recorded which). This clonotype was sampled from a woman in her thirties who had recovered from COVID-19. The chain joins TRBV10-3 to TRBJ1-3; D may be TRBD1 (6 bases). The CDR3 loop is CAISGTVSSGNTIYF. The CDR3 DNA sequence: TGTGCCATCAGTGGGACAGTTAGCTCTGGAAACACCATATATTTT.